This passage covers 15 T cell receptor beta chains from one sample sequenced in a study of blood T cell repertoires in COVID-19. Sequencing was performed with immunoSEQ multiplex PCR; in TCRdb, only in-frame clones are kept and a portion is missing. Altogether 100,000 to 120,000 clones are present, about 90% being singletons, with the ten largest covering more than 4.5%. Sequenced sample: peripheral blood. The origin of the receptors is a human donor in a cohort sampled during active COVID-19.

The chain is built from TRBV11-3 and TRBJ2-5; 7 bases agree with TRBD2. Germline V gives CDR1 SGHNT, CDR2 YENEEA. The CDR3 totals 14 residues. Trimming at V came to 5 bases and at J to 4 bases, leaving 7 bases not matched to a gene. Here the CDR3 reads CASSHAGEGETQYF. The CDR3 region has the DNA TGTGCCAGCAGCCACGCGGGGGAGGGAGAGACCCAGTACTTC.

The chain is built from TRBV2 and TRBJ2-3; TRBD2 is a possible D gene (5 bases). Germline CDR1 is SNHLY and CDR2 is FYNNEI. The CDR3 sequence is 15 residues long. The V end lost 6 bases, the J end lost 1 base, and 14 bases lay between the germline ends. The CDR3 here is CASSRGPPGTDTQYF. The CDR3 nucleotides read TGTGCCAGCAGCCGAGGGCCCCCCGGCACAGATACGCAGTATTTT. Variable domain in full (rest from reference TRBV2 and TRBJ2-3): EPEVTQTPSHQVTQMGQEVILRCVPISNHLYFYWYRQILGQKVEFLVSFYNNEISEKSEIFDDQFSVERPDGSNFTLKIRSTKLEDSAMYFCASSRGPPGTDTQYFGPGTRLTVL.

In nucleotides, the CDR3 is TGTGCCTGGAGTATGGGACAGGGGCCGTACAATGAGCAGTTCTTC. As protein: CAWSMGQGPYNEQFF. The gene calls are TRBV30 and TRBJ2-1, with 10 nucleotides matching TRBD1. V dropped 2 bases and J dropped 4; count of bases not matched to a gene: 5. CDR1 is GTSNPN, CDR2 SVGIG, per germline (reference sequence). The CDR3 totals 15 residues.

The V gene is TRBV2, the J gene TRBJ1-1; 8 nucleotides match TRBD1. After removal of 3 bases from V and 6 bases from J, the junction contained 3 bases not matched to a gene. Germline lookup yields CDR1 SNHLY and CDR2 FYNNEI. The CDR3 length is 13 residues. This chain's CDR3 is CASSDRGLAEAFF. The CDR3 DNA is TGTGCCAGCAGTGACAGGGGGCTTGCTGAAGCTTTCTTT.

V gene TRBV6-5 combines with J gene TRBJ2-1; maybe TRBD1 (6 bases). The CDR3 extends over 15 amino acids. V was shortened by 6 bases and J by 6 bases, with 18 bases between the two germline ends. The germline CDR1 and CDR2 sequences are MNHEY and SVGAGI. CDR3 bases: TGTGCCAGCAGAGACGGTGGGGGCCCTGGCAATGAGCAGTTCTTC. Protein: CASRDGGGPGNEQFF.

The gene calls are TRBV19 and TRBJ2-7, with D perhaps TRBD2 (6 bases). The CDR3 totals 13 residues. From germline, CDR1 is LNHDA and CDR2 SQIVND (reference sequence). Deletions cut 8 bases from V and 2 bases from J, with 13 bases between. This CDR3 is CASGAGFAYEQYF. The CDR3 coding sequence is TGTGCCAGTGGAGCGGGCTTTGCCTACGAGCAGTACTTC.

Here the CDR3 DNA reads TGTGCTAGTATGGCAGGGGGACACTATGGCTACACCTTC. This gives the protein CASMAGGHYGYTF. This chain joins TRBV12-5 and TRBJ1-2, with TRBD1 identical over 7 bases. The J segment lost 3 bases and the V segment lost 8 bases, leaving 6 bases of the junction unmatched. CDR3 length equals 13 residues. Germline CDR1 LGHNT, CDR2 FRNRAP.

This clone was observed once. V gene TRBV7-2 combines with J gene TRBJ1-6; D gene uncertain. Trimming removed 2 bases at V and 7 bases at J, with 9 bases between. CDR3 length: 14 residues. Germline V gene lookup returns CDR1 SGHTA and CDR2 FQGNSA. This CDR3 reads CASSLSVPNSPLHF. CDR3 DNA: TGTGCCAGCAGCTTATCGGTGCCGAATTCACCCCTCCACTTT.

The chain couples TRBV7-9 to TRBJ2-1; 8 nucleotides match TRBD2. V trimming: 4 bases; J trimming: 10 bases; junction bases outside the gene matches: 21. The germline V gene has CDR1 SEHNR and CDR2 FQNEAQ (reference sequence). This CDR3 is 18 amino acids long. The chain's CDR3 is CASSYLLRVAGLTSEQFF. The CDR3 nucleotides read TGTGCCAGCAGCTACTTACTGAGGGTAGCGGGATTAACTAGCGAGCAGTTCTTC.

J is TRBJ2-3 and V is TRBV19, with a possible D match to TRBD2 (5 bases). V was pared by 5 bases and J by 2 bases, with 11 bases between. Germline CDR1 LNHDA, CDR2 SQIVND (reference sequence). The CDR3 runs 14 residues. This CDR3 is CASSLRLYTDTQYF. As DNA, the CDR3 is TGTGCCAGTAGTCTAAGACTATACACAGATACGCAGTATTTT.

The chain links TRBV5-6 to TRBJ1-2; 8 bases map to TRBD1. Unmatched junction bases numbered 10, after V lost 5 bases and J lost 7 bases. Germline CDR1 SGHDT, CDR2 YYEEEE. The CDR3 is 14 amino acids. The CDR3 region is CASRQETGAGGYTF. DNA for the CDR3: TGTGCCAGCAGGCAGGAGACAGGGGCCGGTGGCTACACCTTC.

The CDR3 spells CASSQRVVEYGYTF. The CDR3 coding sequence is TGTGCCAGCAGCCAGAGAGTGGTAGAGTATGGCTACACCTTC. The rearrangement joins TRBV3-1 (or the pseudogene TRBV3-2) to TRBJ1-2; D not resolved. Germline V gives CDR1 LGHDT, CDR2 YNNKEL (reference sequence). V was cut by 3 bases and J by 5 bases, with 13 bases left in between. This CDR3 spans 14 amino acids.

The chain employs TRBV5-8 and TRBJ1-2; 8 nucleotides agree with TRBD1. The CDR3 sequence is 15 residues long. Per the germline V gene, CDR1 is SGHTS and CDR2 is YDEGEE. V trimming: 4 bases; J trimming: 1 base; junction bases outside the gene matches: 6. CDR3 residues: CASSPGQEINYGYTF. The DNA of the CDR3 is TGTGCCAGCAGCCCGGGACAGGAGATTAACTATGGCTACACCTTC. Using reference TRBV5-8 and TRBJ1-2 for the parts outside the CDR3, the full variable domain is EAGVTQSPTHLIKTRGQQATLRCSPISGHTSVYWYQQALGLGLQFLLWYDEGEERNRGNFPPRFSGRQFPNYSSELNVNALELEDSALYLCASSPGQEINYGYTFGSGTRLTVV.

The chain is built from TRBV18 and TRBJ2-1; 8 positions match TRBD1. There are 19 residues in the CDR3. Germline CDR1 reads KGHSH; CDR2 reads LQKENI. V shed 0 bases and J 0 bases; nucleotides not matched to a gene: 10. This CDR3 is CASSPPTGATSDSYNEQFF. CDR3 in DNA: TGTGCCAGCTCACCACCGACAGGGGCTACCTCAGACTCCTACAATGAGCAGTTCTTC.

The genes are TRBV27 and TRBJ1-6, with a tentative D call TRBD1 (6 bases). This CDR3 comprises 15 residues. Looked up from germline, CDR1 is MNHEY and CDR2 is SMNVEV (reference sequence). Trimming took 5 bases from V and 7 from J, leaving 15 bases between them. This CDR3 is CASSKPDRRNSPLHF. CDR3 DNA: TGTGCCAGCAGTAAGCCCGACAGGAGGAATTCACCCCTCCACTTT.